Each of the 23 T cell receptor beta chains below was sequenced from the same sample in a study of T-cell memory formation after mild COVID-19. TCRdb reprocessed the 5' RACE reads with MiXCR, giving one entry per CDR3 protein. The sample includes about 430,000 distinct CDR3 sequences, over 15% of them seen just once. Input material: PBMCs or a T cell subset sorted from them (not recorded which). These TCRs come from a man aged 18-30 years who had mild COVID-19 (a few samples of this study predate the infection). Cell type and time point are not known.

This clonotype was detected a few times. The chain couples TRBV4-1 to TRBJ1-6; 7 bases map to TRBD1. CDR1 is MGHRA, CDR2 YSYEKL, per germline. J gave up 12 bases and V 0 bases, and 8 bases lay outside the gene matches. There are 15 residues in the CDR3. CDR3 amino acids: CASSQDLVRGRPLHF. The CDR3 nucleotides are TGCGCCAGCAGCCAAGATCTTGTCAGGGGGAGACCCCTCCACTTT.

This clonotype has a handful of counts. V usage is TRBV20-1 and J usage is TRBJ2-1, with D uncertain. The CDR3 is 13 amino acids. Germline CDR1 and CDR2: DFQATT and SNEGSKA (reference sequence). V was trimmed by 3 bases and J by 3 bases, leaving 9 bases between them. CDR3 DNA sequence: TGCAGTGCTAGTGTCGGGTTCTACAATGAGCAGTTCTTC. This gives the protein CSASVGFYNEQFF.

This clonotype was found a few times. This chain joins TRBV7-9 and TRBJ2-7; D remains unclear. Germline V gives CDR1 SEHNR, CDR2 FQNEAQ (reference sequence). The ends were cut back, 4 bases at V and 2 bases at J, with 6 bases in the middle. The CDR3 is made up of 12 amino acids. The CDR3 nucleotides are TGTGCCAGCAGCTCCGATCCCTACGAGCAGTACTTC. This gives the protein CASSSDPYEQYF.

Only a few counts were recorded for this clonotype. The chain has TRBV6-5 and TRBJ2-7; no reliable D call. The length of the CDR3 is 11 residues. Trimming took 7 bases from V and 6 from J, leaving 10 bases between them. Germline loops: CDR1 MNHEY, CDR2 SVGAGI. The CDR3 region is CASTYFSEQYF. DNA for the CDR3: TGTGCCAGCACCTACTTTTCCGAGCAGTACTTC.

Only a few counts were recorded for this clonotype. V gene TRBV20-1 combines with J gene TRBJ1-1, with TRBD1 identical over 9 bases. The CDR3 covers 12 residues. J gave up 6 bases and V 4 bases, and 3 bases lay outside the gene matches. CDR1 is DFQATT and CDR2 is SNEGSKA in the germline V gene (reference sequence). As DNA, the CDR3 is TGCAGTGCTAAAGACAGGGGGGCTGAAGCTTTCTTT. Translated, it gives CSAKDRGAEAFF.

The rearrangement uses TRBV7-6 and TRBJ2-5; D uncertain. Germline CDR1 reads SGHVS; CDR2 reads FNYEAQ. This CDR3 has 12 residues. V was trimmed by 5 bases and J by 5 bases, leaving 9 bases between them. CDR3 in DNA: TGTGCCAGCAGCGCGTTTACGGAGACCCAGTACTTC. Protein product: CASSAFTETQYF. The full variable domain, completed using reference TRBV7-6 and TRBJ2-5, is GAGVSQSPRYKVTKRGQDVALRCDPISGHVSLYWYRQALGQGPEFLTYFNYEAQQDKSGLPNDRFSAERPEGSISTLTIQRTEQRDSAMYRCASSAFTETQYFGPGTRLLVL.

This clonotype appeared a few times. In DNA form, the CDR3 reads TGTGCCATCAGCCCCAGCACACTATACAATGAGCAGTTCTTC. Translation: CAISPSTLYNEQFF. The chain carries TRBV10-3 and TRBJ2-1; D call uncertain. This CDR3 region has 14 residues. The V and J ends lost 6 bases and 4 bases respectively, with 13 bases between them. CDR1 and CDR2 from the germline V gene are ENHRY and SYGVKD.

The chain recombines TRBV5-1 with TRBJ2-5, with D maybe TRBD2 (6 bases). V lost 4 bases and J lost 2, with 18 bases in between. The CDR3 is 16 residues long. Per the germline V gene, CDR1 is SGHRS and CDR2 is YFSETQ. In DNA, the CDR3 is TGCGCCAGCAGCCAAGCCGTAGCGGAGTTGCAAGAGACCCAGTACTTC. As protein: CASSQAVAELQETQYF. Using reference TRBV5-1 and TRBJ2-5 for the parts outside the CDR3, the full variable domain is KAGVTQTPRYLIKTRGQQVTLSCSPISGHRSVSWYQQTPGQGLQFLFEYFSETQRNKGNFPGRFSGRQFSNSRSEMNVSTLELGDSALYLCASSQAVAELQETQYFGPGTRLLVL.

V usage is TRBV20-1 and J usage is TRBJ1-1; 7 nucleotides match TRBD1. The CDR3 extends over 14 amino acids. Germline V CDR1 and CDR2: DFQATT, SNEGSKA (reference sequence). J was trimmed by 5 bases and V by 0 bases; bases with no gene match: 6. This chain's CDR3 is CSARDVDRRTEAFF. The CDR3 bases are TGCAGTGCTAGAGACGTGGACAGGAGAACTGAAGCTTTCTTT.

This clonotype was detected ten times or more. This chain uses TRBV6-2 or TRBV6-3 with TRBJ2-7; no clear D. Trimming removed 2 bases from V and 6 bases from J, with 11 bases in between. CDR1 and CDR2 from the germline V gene are MNHEY and SVGEGT. The CDR3 consists of 13 residues. CDR3 bases: TGTGCCAGCAGTTACGGTCCCTACGGCGAGCAGTACTTC. Its protein product is CASSYGPYGEQYF.

The genes are TRBV30 and TRBJ2-6; D unresolved. Germline CDR1 and CDR2: GTSNPN and SVGIG (reference sequence). V gave up 3 bases and J gave up 4 bases, with 10 bases separating them. There are 14 residues in the CDR3. CDR3 coding DNA: TGTGCCTGGAGCTGGTTTTCCGGGGCCAACGTCCTGACTTTC. Translated: CAWSWFSGANVLTF.

This chain connects TRBV5-8 to TRBJ1-1, with unresolved D. CDR3 length: 16 residues. The V gene lost 0 bases and the J gene lost 0 bases, with 12 bases spanning the gap. The germline V gene has CDR1 SGHTS and CDR2 YDEGEE. In DNA form, the CDR3 reads TGTGCCAGCAGCTTGGAAGCCGGCAGGATGAACACTGAAGCTTTCTTT. This translates into CASSLEAGRMNTEAFF.

The chain recombines TRBV7-2 with TRBJ2-1; D is ambiguous. The CDR3 length is 13 residues. Germline values: CDR1 SGHTA, CDR2 FQGNSA. With 6 bases removed from V and 4 bases from J, the gap between germline ends came to 10 bases. The CDR3 DNA reads as TGTGCCAGCAGTCCGTACATGTACAATGAGCAGTTCTTC. As protein: CASSPYMYNEQFF.

The table lists this clonotype with many counts. This chain joins TRBV3-1 and TRBJ2-2; D is uncertain. V dropped 4 bases and J dropped 1 base, with 10 bases sitting between them. Germline-derived CDR1 and CDR2 are LGHDT and YNNKEL (reference sequence). The CDR3 extends over 15 amino acids. Here the CDR3 DNA reads TGTGCCAGCAGCCCCGTGTGGGGGAACACCGGGGAGCTGTTTTTT. Protein product: CASSPVWGNTGELFF.

The CDR3 loop is CASSSPRRRGGLGYTF. CDR3 coding DNA: TGTGCCAGCAGTTCCCCACGCCGGAGGGGTGGCTTGGGCTACACCTTC. V is TRBV6-5 and J is TRBJ1-2; the D gene is possibly TRBD1 (5 bases). V dropped 4 bases and J dropped 8 bases, with 23 bases sitting between them. Germline CDR1 reads MNHEY; CDR2 reads SVGAGI. The CDR3 contains 16 residues.

Only a few counts were recorded for this clonotype. The V and J genes are TRBV4-3 and TRBJ1-3; D not certain. From germline, CDR1 is LGHNA and CDR2 YSLEER. V was pared by 1 base and J by 2 bases, with 12 bases between. This CDR3 spans 16 amino acids. In DNA, the CDR3 is TGCGCCAGCAGCCAAGGAATGGGAGACACTGGAAACACCATATATTTT. This gives the protein CASSQGMGDTGNTIYF.

This clonotype was counted a few times. The V and J genes are TRBV7-6 and TRBJ2-7; D gene ambiguous. The V end was cut by 5 bases, the J end by 7 bases, with 27 bases between. The CDR3 length is 17 residues. Per the germline V gene, CDR1 is SGHVS and CDR2 is FNYEAQ. CDR3 DNA sequence: TGTGCCAGCAGCCGCTCACTCGGCTCGGAGAACAACCGAGAGCAGTACTTC. Translating it yields CASSRSLGSENNREQYF.

This clonotype was seen many times. The chain has TRBV7-2 and TRBJ2-7; 11 nucleotides line up with TRBD1. The V and J ends lost 4 bases and 6 bases, in that order; junction bases with no gene match: 8. CDR1 is SGHTA, CDR2 FQGNSA, per germline. The CDR3 runs 15 residues. CDR3 amino acids: CASSWWDRGFCEQYV. CDR3 sequence (DNA): TGTGCCAGCAGCTGGTGGGACAGGGGGTTTTGCGAGCAGTACGTC.

About this clonotype itself: Possible read error: a much larger clone is one base away. The rearrangement links TRBV9 to TRBJ1-5; D is undetermined. The CDR3 runs to 15 residues. Germline CDR1 and CDR2: SGDLS and YYNGEE. The CDR3 loop reads CASSVGGSYNQHQHF. DNA of the CDR3: TGTGCCAGCAGCGTAGGAGGGTCTTACAATCAGCACCAGCATTTT.

This clonotype was recorded a few times. The rearrangement links TRBV7-2 to TRBJ2-5; D may correspond to TRBD1 or TRBD2 (6 bases each). V was clipped by 2 bases and J by 5 bases, with 15 bases between them. The CDR3 consists of 15 residues. CDR1 and CDR2 from the germline V gene are SGHTA and FQGNSA. The CDR3 sequence: CASSLQSGAVETQYF. The CDR3 DNA reads TGTGCCAGCAGCTTACAGTCGGGGGCTGTGGAGACCCAGTACTTC.

This clonotype has a handful of counts. V is TRBV20-1 and J is TRBJ1-1; 7 bases match TRBD1. Trimming removed 0 bases from V and 1 base from J; junction bases left unmatched: 5. CDR3 size: 15 residues. CDR1 and CDR2 (germline): DFQATT, SNEGSKA (reference sequence). The CDR3 nucleotides read TGCAGTGCTAGAGACCAAACAGGGGAGAACACTGAAGCTTTCTTT. This translates into CSARDQTGENTEAFF.

This clonotype is a singleton in its sample. The rearrangement joins TRBV6-2 or TRBV6-3 to TRBJ1-5, with D perhaps TRBD1 (5 bases). V was pared by 3 bases and J by 4 bases, with 13 bases between. Germline CDR1 and CDR2: MNHEY and SVGEGT. CDR3 length equals 15 residues. CDR3: CASSYPGSGNQPQHF. CDR3 DNA sequence: TGTGCCAGCAGTTATCCAGGGTCAGGTAATCAGCCCCAGCATTTT.

This clonotype was counted only a few times. The V and J genes are TRBV6-5 and TRBJ2-3; TRBD1 is a possible D gene (5 bases). V was pared by 6 bases and J by 0 bases, with 13 bases between. This CDR3 has 15 amino acids. The germline CDR1 and CDR2 sequences are MNHEY and SVGAGI. CDR3 nucleotide sequence: TGTGCCAGCAGCAGGGCCTCGTCTAGCACAGATACGCAGTATTTT. Translated: CASSRASSSTDTQYF.